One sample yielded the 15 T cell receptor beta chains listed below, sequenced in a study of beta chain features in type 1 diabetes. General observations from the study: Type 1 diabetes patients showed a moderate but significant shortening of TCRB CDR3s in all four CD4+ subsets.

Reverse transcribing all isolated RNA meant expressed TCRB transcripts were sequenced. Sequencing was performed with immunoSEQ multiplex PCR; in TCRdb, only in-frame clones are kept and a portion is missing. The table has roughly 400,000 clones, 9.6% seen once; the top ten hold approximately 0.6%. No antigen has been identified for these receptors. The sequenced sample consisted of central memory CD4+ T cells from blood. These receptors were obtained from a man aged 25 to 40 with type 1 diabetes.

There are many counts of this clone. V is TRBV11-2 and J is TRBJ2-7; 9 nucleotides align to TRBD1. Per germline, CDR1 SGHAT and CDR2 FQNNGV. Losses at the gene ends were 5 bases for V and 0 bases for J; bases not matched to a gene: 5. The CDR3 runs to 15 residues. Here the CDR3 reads CASSLRTGASYEQYF. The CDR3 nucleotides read TGTGCCAGCAGCCTTCGGACAGGGGCCTCCTACGAGCAGTACTTC.

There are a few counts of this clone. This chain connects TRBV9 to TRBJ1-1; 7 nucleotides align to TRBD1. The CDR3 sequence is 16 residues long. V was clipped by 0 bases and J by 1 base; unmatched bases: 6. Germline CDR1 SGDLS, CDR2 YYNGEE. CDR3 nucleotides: TGTGCCAGCAGCGTAGGATTAGGGACAGAGAACACTGAAGCTTTCTTT. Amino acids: CASSVGLGTENTEAFF.

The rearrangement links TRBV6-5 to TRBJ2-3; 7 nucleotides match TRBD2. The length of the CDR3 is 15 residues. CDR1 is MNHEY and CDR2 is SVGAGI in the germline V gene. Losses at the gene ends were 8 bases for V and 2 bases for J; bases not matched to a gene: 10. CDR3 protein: CASHGRTRYTDTQYF. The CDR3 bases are TGTGCCAGCCACGGCCGGACTAGATACACAGATACGCAGTATTTT.

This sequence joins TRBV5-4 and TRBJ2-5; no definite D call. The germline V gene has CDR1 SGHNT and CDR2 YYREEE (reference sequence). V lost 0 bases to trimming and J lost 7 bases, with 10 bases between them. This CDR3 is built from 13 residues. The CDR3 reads CASSLAPLGTQYF. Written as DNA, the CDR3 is TGTGCCAGCAGCTTGGCTCCCCTGGGGACCCAGTACTTC.

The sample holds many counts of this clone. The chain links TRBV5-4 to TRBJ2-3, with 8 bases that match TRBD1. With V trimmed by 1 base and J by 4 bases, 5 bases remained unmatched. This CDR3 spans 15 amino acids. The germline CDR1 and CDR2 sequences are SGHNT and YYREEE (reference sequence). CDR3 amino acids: CASSLSPRGPDTQYF. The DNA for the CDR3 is TGTGCCAGCAGCTTGAGTCCCAGGGGGCCAGATACGCAGTATTTT.

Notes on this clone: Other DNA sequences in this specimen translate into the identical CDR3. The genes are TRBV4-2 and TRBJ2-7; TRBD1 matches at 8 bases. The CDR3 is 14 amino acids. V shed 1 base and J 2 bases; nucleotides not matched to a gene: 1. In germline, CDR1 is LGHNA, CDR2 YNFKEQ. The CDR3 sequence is CASSQGQGTYEQYF. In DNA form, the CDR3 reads TGTGCCAGCAGCCAAGGACAGGGGACCTACGAGCAGTACTTC.

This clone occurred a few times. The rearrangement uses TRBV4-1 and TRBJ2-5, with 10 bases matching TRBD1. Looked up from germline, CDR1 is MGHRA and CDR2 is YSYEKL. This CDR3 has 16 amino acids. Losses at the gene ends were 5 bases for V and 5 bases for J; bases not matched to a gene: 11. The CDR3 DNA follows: TGCGCCAGCAGCGCCCCCGGGACAGGGGTCGATGAGACCCAGTACTTC. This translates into CASSAPGTGVDETQYF.

CDR3 sequence: CASSSTGADGYTF. The CDR3, as DNA: TGTGCCAGCAGTTCGACAGGGGCTGATGGCTACACCTTC. This chain joins TRBV6-5 and TRBJ1-2, with 8 nucleotides matching TRBD1. Germline CDR1 reads MNHEY; CDR2 reads SVGAGI. The CDR3 sequence is 13 residues long. The V and J ends lost 4 bases and 6 bases, in that order; junction bases with no gene match: 4.

This CDR3 reads CASSYPSPYNEQFF. DNA of the CDR3: TGTGCCAGCAGTTACCCGTCCCCCTACAATGAGCAGTTCTTC. V and J are TRBV6-5 and TRBJ2-1, with unresolved D. Germline V gene sequence: CDR1 MNHEY, CDR2 SVGAGI. V lost 2 bases and J 2 bases, leaving 7 bases between the germline ends. CDR3 length: 14 amino acids.

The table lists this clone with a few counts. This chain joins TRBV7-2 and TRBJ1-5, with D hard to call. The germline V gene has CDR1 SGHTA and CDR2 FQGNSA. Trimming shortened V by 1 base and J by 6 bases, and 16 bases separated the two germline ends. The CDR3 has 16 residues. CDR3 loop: CASSLGSRLSGQPQHF. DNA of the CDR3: TGTGCCAGCAGCTTAGGCAGCAGACTTTCGGGTCAGCCCCAGCATTTT. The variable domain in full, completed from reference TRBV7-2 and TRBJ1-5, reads GAGVSQSPSNKVTEKGKDVELRCDPISGHTALYWYRQSLGQGLEFLIYFQGNSAPDKSGLPSDRFSAERTGGSVSTLTIQRTQQEDSAVYLCASSLGSRLSGQPQHFGDGTRLSIL.

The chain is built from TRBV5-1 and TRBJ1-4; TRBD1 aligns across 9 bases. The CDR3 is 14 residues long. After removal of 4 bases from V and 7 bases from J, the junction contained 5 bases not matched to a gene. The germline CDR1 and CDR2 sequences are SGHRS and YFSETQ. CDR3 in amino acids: CASSPTGGSEKLFF. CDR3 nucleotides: TGCGCCAGCAGCCCTACAGGGGGCTCTGAAAAACTGTTTTTT.

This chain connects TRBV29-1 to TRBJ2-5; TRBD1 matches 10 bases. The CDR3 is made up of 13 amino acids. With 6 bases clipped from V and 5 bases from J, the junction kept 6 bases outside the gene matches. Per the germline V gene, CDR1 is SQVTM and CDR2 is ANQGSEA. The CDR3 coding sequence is TGCAGCGTCCTGACAGGGGGCTCGGAGACCCAGTACTTC. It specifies CSVLTGGSETQYF.

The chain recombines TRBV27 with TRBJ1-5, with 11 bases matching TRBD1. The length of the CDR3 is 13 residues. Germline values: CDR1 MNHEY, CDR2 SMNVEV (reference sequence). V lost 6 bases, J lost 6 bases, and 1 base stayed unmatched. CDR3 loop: CASRGQGAQPQHF. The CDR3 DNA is TGTGCCAGCAGAGGACAGGGGGCTCAGCCCCAGCATTTT.

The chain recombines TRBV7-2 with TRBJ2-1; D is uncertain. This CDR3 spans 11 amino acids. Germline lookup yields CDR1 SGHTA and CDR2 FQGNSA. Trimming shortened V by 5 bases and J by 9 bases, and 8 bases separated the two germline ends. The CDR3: CASSESFEQFF. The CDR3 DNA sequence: TGTGCCAGCAGCGAGAGCTTTGAGCAGTTCTTC.

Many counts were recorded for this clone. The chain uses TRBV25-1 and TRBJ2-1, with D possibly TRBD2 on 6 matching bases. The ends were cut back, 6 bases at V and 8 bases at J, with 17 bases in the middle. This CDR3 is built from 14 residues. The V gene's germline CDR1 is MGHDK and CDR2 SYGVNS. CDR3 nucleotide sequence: TGTGCCAGCAGATCGGGAGCGGTGAGCTATGAGCAGTTCTTC. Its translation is CASRSGAVSYEQFF.